This T cell receptor beta chain appears in the sequencing data of a study of blood T cell repertoires in COVID-19. Study-wide background: The United States, Italy and Spain were the sources of the acute and convalescent COVID-19 samples. Nucleic acid was either cDNA or gDNA, and it came from T cells, B-cell-depleted T cells, or PBMCs.

V was trimmed by 0 bases and J by 1 base, leaving 10 bases between them. Germline V gives CDR1 MNHEY, CDR2 SVGEGT. The CDR3 has 15 residues. In the original processing: Reference gene primer amplification in the assay estimated nucleated cell counts. The assay was immunoSEQ multiplex PCR, and TCRdb's table has in-frame clones only and misses some. The V and J calls and clone size were taken over from that table, and D and trimming were inferred from the DNA. The sample records about 200,000 clones, approximately 84% being singletons. Specimen: peripheral blood. This rearrangement joins TRBV6-2 or TRBV6-3 to TRBJ2-7, with D maybe TRBD1 (6 bases). The clonotype originates from a woman of 80 years or more with acute or convalescent COVID-19. For the CDR3, the DNA is TGTGCCAGCAGTTACTCACTTCAGGGGTCCTACGAGCAGTACTTC. As protein: CASSYSLQGSYEQYF.